This T cell receptor beta chain originates from a study of T-cell memory formation after mild COVID-19. Study overall: Across donors, TCR clusters were largely donor specific.

TCRdb ran MiXCR on the 5' RACE reads and lists one entry per CDR3 protein. The sample carries hundreds of thousands of distinct CDR3 sequences, roughly 17% recorded once. The receptor comes from a man between 18 and 35 years old who had mild COVID-19 (a few samples of this study predate the infection). Cell type and time point are not known. The sample was PBMCs or a T cell subset sorted from them (not recorded which).

CDR3 sequence reads: CASSSFLRDERAEAFF. As DNA, the CDR3 is TGTGCCAGCAGTTCCTTTCTTCGGGACGAGAGGGCTGAAGCTTTCTTT. V usage is TRBV6-2 or TRBV6-3 and J usage is TRBJ1-1; a weak D match, TRBD1 (5 bases). V shed 4 bases and J shed 6 bases, with 21 bases lying between them. This CDR3 region has 16 residues. Per germline, CDR1 MNHEY and CDR2 SVGEGT.